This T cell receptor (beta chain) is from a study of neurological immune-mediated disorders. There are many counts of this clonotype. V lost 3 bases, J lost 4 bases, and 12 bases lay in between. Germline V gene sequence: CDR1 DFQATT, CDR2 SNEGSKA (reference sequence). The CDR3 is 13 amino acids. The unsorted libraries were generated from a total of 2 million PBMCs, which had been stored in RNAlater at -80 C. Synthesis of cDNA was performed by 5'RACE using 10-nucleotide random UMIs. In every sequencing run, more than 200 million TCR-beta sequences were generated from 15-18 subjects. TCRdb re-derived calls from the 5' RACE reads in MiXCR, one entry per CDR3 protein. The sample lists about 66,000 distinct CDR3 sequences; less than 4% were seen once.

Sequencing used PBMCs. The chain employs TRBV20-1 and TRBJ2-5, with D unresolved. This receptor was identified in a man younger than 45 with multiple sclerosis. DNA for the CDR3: TGCAGTGCTAGGGATCCCGTAGGAGAGACCCAGTACTTC. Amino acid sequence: CSARDPVGETQYF.